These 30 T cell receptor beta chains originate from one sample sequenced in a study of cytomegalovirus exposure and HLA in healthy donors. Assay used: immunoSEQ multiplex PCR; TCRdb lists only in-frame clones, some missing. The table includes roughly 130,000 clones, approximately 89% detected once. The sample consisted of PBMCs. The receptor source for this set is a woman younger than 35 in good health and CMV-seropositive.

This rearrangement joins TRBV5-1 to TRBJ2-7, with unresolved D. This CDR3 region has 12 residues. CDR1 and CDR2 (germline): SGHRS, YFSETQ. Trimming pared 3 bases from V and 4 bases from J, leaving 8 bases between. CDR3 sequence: CASSSSLYEQYF. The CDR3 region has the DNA TGCGCCAGCAGCTCTAGTTTGTACGAGCAGTACTTC. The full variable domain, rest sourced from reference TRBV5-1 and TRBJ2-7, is KAGVTQTPRYLIKTRGQQVTLSCSPISGHRSVSWYQQTPGQGLQFLFEYFSETQRNKGNFPGRFSGRQFSNSRSEMNVSTLELGDSALYLCASSSSLYEQYFGPGTRLTVT.

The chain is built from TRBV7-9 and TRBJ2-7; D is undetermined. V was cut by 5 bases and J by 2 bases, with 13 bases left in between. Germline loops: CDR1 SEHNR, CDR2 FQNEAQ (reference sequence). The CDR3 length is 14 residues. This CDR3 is CASSHRTAPYEQYF. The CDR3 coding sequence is TGTGCCAGCAGCCACCGCACCGCGCCCTACGAGCAGTACTTC.

CDR3 bases: TGTGCCAGCAGTGAACTAGCGGGCACAGATACGCAGTATTTT. This encodes CASSELAGTDTQYF. This rearrangement joins TRBV25-1 to TRBJ2-3; 7 positions agree with TRBD2. The CDR3 runs to 14 residues. Trimming cost V 2 bases and J 1 base; bases outside gene matches: 0. In germline, CDR1 is MGHDK, CDR2 SYGVNS.

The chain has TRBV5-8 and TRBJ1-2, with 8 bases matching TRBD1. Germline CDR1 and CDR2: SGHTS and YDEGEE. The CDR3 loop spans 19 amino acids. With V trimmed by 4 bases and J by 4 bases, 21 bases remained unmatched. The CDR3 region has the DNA TGTGCCAGCAGCCCCCAGGTTGGACAGGGAAGGGCGTGGGGCTATGGCTACACCTTC. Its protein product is CASSPQVGQGRAWGYGYTF. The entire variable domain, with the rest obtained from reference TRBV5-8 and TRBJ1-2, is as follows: EAGVTQSPTHLIKTRGQQATLRCSPISGHTSVYWYQQALGLGLQFLLWYDEGEERNRGNFPPRFSGRQFPNYSSELNVNALELEDSALYLCASSPQVGQGRAWGYGYTFGSGTRLTVV.

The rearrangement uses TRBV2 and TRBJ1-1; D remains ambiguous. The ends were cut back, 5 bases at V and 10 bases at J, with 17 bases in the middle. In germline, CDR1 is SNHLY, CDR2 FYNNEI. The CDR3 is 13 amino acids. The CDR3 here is CASSLLLSSLAFF. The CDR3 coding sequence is TGTGCCAGCAGTCTGCTACTCTCGAGTTTAGCTTTCTTT.

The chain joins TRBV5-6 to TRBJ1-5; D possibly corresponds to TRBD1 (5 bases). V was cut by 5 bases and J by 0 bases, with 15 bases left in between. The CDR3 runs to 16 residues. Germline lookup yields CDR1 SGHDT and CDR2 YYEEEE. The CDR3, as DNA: TGTGCCAGCAGTATCAGGGAACGGTATAGCAATCAGCCCCAGCATTTT. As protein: CASSIRERYSNQPQHF.

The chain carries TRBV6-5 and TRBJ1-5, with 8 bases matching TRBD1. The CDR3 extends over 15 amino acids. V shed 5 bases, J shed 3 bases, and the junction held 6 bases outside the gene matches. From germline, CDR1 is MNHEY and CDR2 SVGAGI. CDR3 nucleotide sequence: TGTGCCAGCAGTCGGGGACAGGTGGTCAATCAGCCCCAGCATTTT. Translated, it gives CASSRGQVVNQPQHF.

The CDR3 nucleotides are TGTGCCCCCCAGGGGTCCGGGGAGCTGTTTTTT. Residues: CAPQGSGELFF. The rearrangement uses TRBV5-8 and TRBJ2-2, with D possibly matching TRBD1 (6 bases). Germline-derived CDR1 and CDR2 are SGHTS and YDEGEE. This CDR3 is 11 amino acids long. Between the trimmed V and J ends, which lost 10 bases and 6 bases, there was a span of 10 bases.

In DNA, the CDR3 is TGTGCCAGCAGTCTCGTCTTCACAGGGACAGGGGGAGGGAGGGAAGAGACCCAGTACTTC. It is translated as CASSLVFTGTGGGREETQYF. The genes are TRBV27 and TRBJ2-5, with TRBD1 matching 11 bases. Looked up from germline, CDR1 is MNHEY and CDR2 is SMNVEV (reference sequence). There are 20 residues in the CDR3. The trim removed 5 bases at V and 3 bases at J, leaving 20 bases unmatched.

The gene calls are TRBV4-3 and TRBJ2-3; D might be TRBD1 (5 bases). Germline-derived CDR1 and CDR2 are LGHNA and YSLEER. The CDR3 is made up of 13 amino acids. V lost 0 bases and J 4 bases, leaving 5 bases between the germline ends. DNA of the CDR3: TGCGCCAGCAGCCAAGAGGGGCCAGATACGCAGTATTTT. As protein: CASSQEGPDTQYF.

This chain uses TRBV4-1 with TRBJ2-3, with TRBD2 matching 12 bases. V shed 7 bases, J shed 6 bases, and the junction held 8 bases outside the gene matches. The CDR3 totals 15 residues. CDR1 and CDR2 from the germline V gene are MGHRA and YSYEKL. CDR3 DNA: TGCGCCAGCACCACTAGCGGGGGGTTTTCGGATACGCAGTATTTT. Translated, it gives CASTTSGGFSDTQYF.

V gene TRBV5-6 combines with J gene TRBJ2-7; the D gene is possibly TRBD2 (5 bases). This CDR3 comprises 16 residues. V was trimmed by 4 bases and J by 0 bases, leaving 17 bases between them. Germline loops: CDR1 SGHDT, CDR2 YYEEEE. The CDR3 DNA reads TGTGCCAGCAGCGAACTAGGTGCCTCTAGCTCCTACGAGCAGTACTTC. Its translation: CASSELGASSSYEQYF.

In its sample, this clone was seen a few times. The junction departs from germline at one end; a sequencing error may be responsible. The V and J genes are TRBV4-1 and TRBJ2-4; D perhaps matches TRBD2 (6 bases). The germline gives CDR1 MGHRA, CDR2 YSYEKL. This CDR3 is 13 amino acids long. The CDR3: CASSHSTGLLTHF. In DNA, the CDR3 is TGCGCCAGCAGCCACAGTACGGGACTCCTAACTCACTTC.

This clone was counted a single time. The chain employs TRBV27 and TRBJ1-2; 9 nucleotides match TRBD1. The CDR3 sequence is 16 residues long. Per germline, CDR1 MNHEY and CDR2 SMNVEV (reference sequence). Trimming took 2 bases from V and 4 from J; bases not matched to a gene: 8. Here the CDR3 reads CASSLSWDRVSYGYTF. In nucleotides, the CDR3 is TGTGCCAGCAGTTTAAGTTGGGACAGGGTTAGCTATGGCTACACCTTC.

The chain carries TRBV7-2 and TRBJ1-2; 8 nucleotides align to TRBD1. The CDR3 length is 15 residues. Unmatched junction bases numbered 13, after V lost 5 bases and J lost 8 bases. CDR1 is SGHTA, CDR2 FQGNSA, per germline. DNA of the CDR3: TGTGCCAGCAGCCCCCGGGCAGGGGGCAAGGAAGGCTACACCTTC. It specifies CASSPRAGGKEGYTF. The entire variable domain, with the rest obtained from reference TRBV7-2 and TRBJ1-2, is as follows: GAGVSQSPSNKVTEKGKDVELRCDPISGHTALYWYRQSLGQGLEFLIYFQGNSAPDKSGLPSDRFSAERTGGSVSTLTIQRTQQEDSAVYLCASSPRAGGKEGYTFGSGTRLTVV.

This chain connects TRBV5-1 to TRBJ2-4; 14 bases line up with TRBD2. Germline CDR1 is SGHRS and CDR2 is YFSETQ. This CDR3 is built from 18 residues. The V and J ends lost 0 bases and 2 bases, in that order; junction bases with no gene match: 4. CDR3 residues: CASSLVGLAGGSKNIQYF. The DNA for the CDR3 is TGCGCCAGCAGCTTGGTCGGACTAGCGGGGGGCTCCAAAAACATTCAGTACTTC.

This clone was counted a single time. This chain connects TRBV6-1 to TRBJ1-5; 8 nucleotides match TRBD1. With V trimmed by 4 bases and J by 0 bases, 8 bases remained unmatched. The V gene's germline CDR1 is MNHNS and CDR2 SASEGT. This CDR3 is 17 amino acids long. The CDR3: CASSVLQGANSNQPQHF. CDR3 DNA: TGTGCCAGCAGTGTGCTGCAGGGGGCGAATAGCAATCAGCCCCAGCATTTT.

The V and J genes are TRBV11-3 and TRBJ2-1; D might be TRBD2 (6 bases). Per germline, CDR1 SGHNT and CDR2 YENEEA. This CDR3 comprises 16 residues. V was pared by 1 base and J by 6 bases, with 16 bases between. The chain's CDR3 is CASSLGTSKKTNEQFF. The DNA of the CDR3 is TGTGCCAGCAGCTTAGGTACTAGCAAGAAAACCAATGAGCAGTTCTTC. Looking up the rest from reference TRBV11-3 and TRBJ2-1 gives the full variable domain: EAGVVQSPRYKIIEKKQPVAFWCNPISGHNTLYWYLQNLGQGPELLIRYENEEAVDDSQLPKDRFSAERLKGVDSTLKIQPAELGDSAVYLCASSLGTSKKTNEQFFGPGTRLTVL.

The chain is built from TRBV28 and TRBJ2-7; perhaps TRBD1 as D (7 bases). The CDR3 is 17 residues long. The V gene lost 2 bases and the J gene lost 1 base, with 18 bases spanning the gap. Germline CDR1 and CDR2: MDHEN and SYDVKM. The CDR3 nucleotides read TGTGCCAGCAGTTTAAGTAGACAGGGAGGACTATCCTACGAGCAGTACTTC. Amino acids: CASSLSRQGGLSYEQYF.

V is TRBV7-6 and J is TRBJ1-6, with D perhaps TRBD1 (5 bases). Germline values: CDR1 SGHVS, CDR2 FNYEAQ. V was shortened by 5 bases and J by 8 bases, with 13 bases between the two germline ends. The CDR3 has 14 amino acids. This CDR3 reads CASSPRDGYSPLHF. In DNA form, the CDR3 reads TGTGCCAGCAGCCCGCGGGACGGATATTCACCCCTCCACTTT.

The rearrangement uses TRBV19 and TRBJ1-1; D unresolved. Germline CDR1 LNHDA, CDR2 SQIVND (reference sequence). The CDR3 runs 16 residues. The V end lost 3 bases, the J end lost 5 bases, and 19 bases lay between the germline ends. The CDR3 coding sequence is TGTGCCAGTAGTATGGGAGTTTGGAGGGCACGGACTGAAGCTTTCTTT. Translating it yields CASSMGVWRARTEAFF.

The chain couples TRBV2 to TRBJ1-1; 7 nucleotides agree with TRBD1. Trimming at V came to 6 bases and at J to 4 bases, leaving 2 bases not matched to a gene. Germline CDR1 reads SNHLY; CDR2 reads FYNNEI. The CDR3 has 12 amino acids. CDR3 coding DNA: TGTGCCAGCAGGGCAGGGGGCACTGAAGCTTTCTTT. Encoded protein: CASRAGGTEAFF. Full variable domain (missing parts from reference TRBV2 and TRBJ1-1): EPEVTQTPSHQVTQMGQEVILRCVPISNHLYFYWYRQILGQKVEFLVSFYNNEISEKSEIFDDQFSVERPDGSNFTLKIRSTKLEDSAMYFCASRAGGTEAFFGQGTRLTVV.

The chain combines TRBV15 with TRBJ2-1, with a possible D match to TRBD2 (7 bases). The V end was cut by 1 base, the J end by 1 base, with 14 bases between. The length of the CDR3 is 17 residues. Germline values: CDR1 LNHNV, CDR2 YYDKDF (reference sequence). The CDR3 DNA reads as TGTGCCACCAGCAGAGGGACAGCGGGGAGTTCCTACAATGAGCAGTTCTTC. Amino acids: CATSRGTAGSSYNEQFF. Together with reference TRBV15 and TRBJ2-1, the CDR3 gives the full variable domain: DAMVIQNPRYQVTQFGKPVTLSCSQTLNHNVMYWYQQKSSQAPKLLFHYYDKDFNNEADTPDNFQSRRPNTSFCFLDIRSPGLGDTAMYLCATSRGTAGSSYNEQFFGPGTRLTVL.

The CDR3 loop reads CAISESGGRGYTF. Here the CDR3 DNA reads TGTGCCATCAGTGAGTCAGGGGGACGCGGCTACACCTTC. This rearrangement joins TRBV10-3 to TRBJ1-2; D is possibly TRBD1 (6 bases). CDR1 is ENHRY and CDR2 is SYGVKD in the germline V gene. The V end was cut by 0 bases, the J end by 8 bases, with 10 bases between. The CDR3 runs 13 residues.

DNA of the CDR3: TGTGCCAGCAGTTTATTCCCTAGCGGGCGGAGACGTTCCGGGGAGCTGTTTTTT. This codes for CASSLFPSGRRRSGELFF. The V gene is TRBV28, the J gene TRBJ2-2; 8 bases map to TRBD2. The CDR3 consists of 18 residues. Germline values: CDR1 MDHEN, CDR2 SYDVKM. Trimming cost V 1 base and J 6 bases; bases outside gene matches: 13.

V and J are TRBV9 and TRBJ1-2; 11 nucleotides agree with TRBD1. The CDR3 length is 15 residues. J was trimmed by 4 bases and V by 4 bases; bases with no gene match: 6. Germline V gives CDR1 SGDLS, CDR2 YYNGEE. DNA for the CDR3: TGTGCCAGCAGCCTTAGGACAGGGGGCAGCTATGGCTACACCTTC. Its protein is CASSLRTGGSYGYTF. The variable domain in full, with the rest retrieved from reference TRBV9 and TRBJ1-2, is DSGVTQTPKHLITATGQRVTLRCSPRSGDLSVYWYQQSLDQGLQFLIQYYNGEERAKGNILERFSAQQFPDLHSELNLSSLELGDSALYFCASSLRTGGSYGYTFGSGTRLTVV.

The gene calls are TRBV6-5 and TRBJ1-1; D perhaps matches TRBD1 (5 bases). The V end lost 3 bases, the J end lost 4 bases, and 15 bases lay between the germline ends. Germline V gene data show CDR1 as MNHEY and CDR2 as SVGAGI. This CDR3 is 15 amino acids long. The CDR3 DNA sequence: TGTGCCAGCAGTTATGGCAGGGAAGGCGTCACTGAAGCTTTCTTT. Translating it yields CASSYGREGVTEAFF.

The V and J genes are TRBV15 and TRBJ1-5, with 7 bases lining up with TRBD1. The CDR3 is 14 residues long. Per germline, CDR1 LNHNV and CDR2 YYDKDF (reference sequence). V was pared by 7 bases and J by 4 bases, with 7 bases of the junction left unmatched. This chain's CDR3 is CATTEQGSNQPQHF. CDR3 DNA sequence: TGTGCCACCACTGAACAGGGGTCGAATCAGCCCCAGCATTTT.

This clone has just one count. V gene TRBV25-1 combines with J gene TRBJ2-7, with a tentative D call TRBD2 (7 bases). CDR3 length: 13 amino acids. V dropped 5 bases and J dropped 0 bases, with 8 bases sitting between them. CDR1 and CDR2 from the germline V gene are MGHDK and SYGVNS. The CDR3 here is CASSRGASYEQYF. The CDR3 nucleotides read TGTGCCAGCAGTCGGGGGGCCTCCTACGAGCAGTACTTC.

As DNA, the CDR3 is TGTGCCAGCAGTCGGGACAAAAAGACTGAAGCTTTCTTT. Translating it yields CASSRDKKTEAFF. The chain employs TRBV2 and TRBJ1-1; possible D gene TRBD1, 6 bases. The CDR3 loop spans 13 amino acids. CDR1 is SNHLY, CDR2 FYNNEI, per germline. Trimming removed 5 bases from V and 5 bases from J, with 12 bases in between.